This T cell receptor beta chain originates from a study of cytomegalovirus exposure and HLA in healthy donors. Study-level findings and limits: Among the sequence variants, a highly shared cluster was likely an artifact of sequencing.

The PCR had 60 Vbeta and 13 Jbeta primers. Sequencing was performed with immunoSEQ multiplex PCR; in TCRdb, only in-frame clones are kept and a portion is missing. The table counts about 55,000 clones; approximately 9% lies in the top ten. As concerns this clone: Its target is unknown.

Germline values: CDR1 LNHDA, CDR2 SQIVND (reference sequence). This CDR3 has 15 amino acids. J lost 0 bases, V lost 8 bases, and 7 bases had no gene match. Sequenced input: PBMCs. The gene calls are TRBV19 and TRBJ1-5, with 7 bases matching TRBD1. The receptor was derived from a man aged 45-65 years in good health and CMV-seropositive. This CDR3 is CASFPGQSSNQPQHF. Written as DNA, the CDR3 is TGTGCCAGTTTCCCGGGACAGAGTAGCAATCAGCCCCAGCATTTT.